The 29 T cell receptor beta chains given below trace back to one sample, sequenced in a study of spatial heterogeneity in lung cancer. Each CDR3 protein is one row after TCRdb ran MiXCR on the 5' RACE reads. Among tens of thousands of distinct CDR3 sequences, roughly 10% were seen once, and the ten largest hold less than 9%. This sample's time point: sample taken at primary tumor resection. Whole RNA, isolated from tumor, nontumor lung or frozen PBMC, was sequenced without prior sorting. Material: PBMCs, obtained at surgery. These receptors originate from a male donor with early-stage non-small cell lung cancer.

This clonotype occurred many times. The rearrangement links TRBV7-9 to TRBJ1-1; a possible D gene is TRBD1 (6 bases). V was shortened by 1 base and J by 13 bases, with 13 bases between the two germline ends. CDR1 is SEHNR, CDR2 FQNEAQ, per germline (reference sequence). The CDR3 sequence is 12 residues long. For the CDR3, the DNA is TGTGCCAGCAGCTTAGGGACAGCTCGAGGTTTCTTT. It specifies CASSLGTARGFF.

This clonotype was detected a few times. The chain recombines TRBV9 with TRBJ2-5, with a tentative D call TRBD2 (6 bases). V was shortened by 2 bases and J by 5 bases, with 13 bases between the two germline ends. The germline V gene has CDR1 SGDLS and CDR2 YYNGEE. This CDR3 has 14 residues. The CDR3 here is CASSVRGGEETQYF. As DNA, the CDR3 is TGTGCCAGCAGCGTTAGGGGCGGGGAGGAGACCCAGTACTTC.

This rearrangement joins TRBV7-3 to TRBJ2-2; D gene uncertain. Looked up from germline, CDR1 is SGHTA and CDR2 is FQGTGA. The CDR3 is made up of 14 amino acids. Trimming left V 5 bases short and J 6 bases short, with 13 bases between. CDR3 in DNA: TGTGCCAGCAGCCCCCTTCAGCCCCCCGGGGAGCTGTTTTTT. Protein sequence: CASSPLQPPGELFF.

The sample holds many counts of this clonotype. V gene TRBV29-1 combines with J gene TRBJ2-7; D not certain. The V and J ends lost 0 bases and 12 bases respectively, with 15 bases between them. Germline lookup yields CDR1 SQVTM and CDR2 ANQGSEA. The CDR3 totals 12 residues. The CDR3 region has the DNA TGCAGCGTTGAAGATCCCCCTCTACGAAGGTACTTC. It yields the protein CSVEDPPLRRYF.

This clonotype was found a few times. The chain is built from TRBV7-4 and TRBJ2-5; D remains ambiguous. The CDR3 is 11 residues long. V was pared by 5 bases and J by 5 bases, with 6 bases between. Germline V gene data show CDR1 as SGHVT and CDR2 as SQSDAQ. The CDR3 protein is CASSPDETQYF. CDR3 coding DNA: TGTGCCAGCAGCCCTGACGAGACCCAGTACTTC.

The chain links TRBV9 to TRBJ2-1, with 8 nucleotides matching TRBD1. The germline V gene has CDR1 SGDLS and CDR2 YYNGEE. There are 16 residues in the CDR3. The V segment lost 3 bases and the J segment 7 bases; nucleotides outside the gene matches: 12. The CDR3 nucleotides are TGTGCCAGCAGCGCATGGACAGGGAAAAAGGGGAATGAGCAGTTCTTC. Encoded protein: CASSAWTGKKGNEQFF.

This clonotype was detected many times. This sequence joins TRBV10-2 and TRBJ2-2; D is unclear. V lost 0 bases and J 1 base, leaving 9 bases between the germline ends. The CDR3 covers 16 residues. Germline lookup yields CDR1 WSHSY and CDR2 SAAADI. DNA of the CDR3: TGCGCCAGCAGTGAGTCGAGGCTTGTGAACACCGGGGAGCTGTTTTTT. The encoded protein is CASSESRLVNTGELFF.

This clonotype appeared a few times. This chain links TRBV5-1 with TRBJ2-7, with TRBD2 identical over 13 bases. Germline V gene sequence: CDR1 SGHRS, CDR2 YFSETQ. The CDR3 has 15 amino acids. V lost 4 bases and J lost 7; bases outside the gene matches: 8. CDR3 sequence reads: CASSHGLAGAEEQYF. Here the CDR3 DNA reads TGCGCCAGCAGCCATGGACTAGCGGGAGCGGAAGAGCAGTACTTC.

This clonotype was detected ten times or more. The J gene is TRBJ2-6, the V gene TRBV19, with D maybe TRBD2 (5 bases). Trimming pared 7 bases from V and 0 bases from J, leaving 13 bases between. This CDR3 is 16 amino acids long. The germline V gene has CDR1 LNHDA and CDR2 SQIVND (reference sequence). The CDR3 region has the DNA TGTGCCAGTAAGGCGGGTTCAGCCTCTGGGGCCAACGTCCTGACTTTC. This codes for CASKAGSASGANVLTF.

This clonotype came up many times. The CDR3 region has the DNA TGTGCCAGCACCACCTGGCTAGCGGGAGACCAAGAGACCCAGTACTTC. Translation: CASTTWLAGDQETQYF. This sequence joins TRBV12-3 or TRBV12-4 and TRBJ2-5, with 10 bases identical to TRBD2. CDR3 length: 16 residues. Trimming cost V 7 bases and J 0 bases; bases outside gene matches: 8.

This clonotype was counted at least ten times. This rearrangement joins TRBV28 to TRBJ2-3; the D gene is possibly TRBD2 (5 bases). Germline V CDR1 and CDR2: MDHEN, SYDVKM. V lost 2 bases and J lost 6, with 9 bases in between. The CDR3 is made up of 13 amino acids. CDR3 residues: CASSLAGGDTQYF. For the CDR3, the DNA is TGTGCCAGCAGTTTAGCGGGTGGTGATACGCAGTATTTT.

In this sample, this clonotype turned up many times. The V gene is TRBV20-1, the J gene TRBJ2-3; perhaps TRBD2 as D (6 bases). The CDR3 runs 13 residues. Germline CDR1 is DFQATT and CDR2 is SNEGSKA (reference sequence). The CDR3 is CSSAGTSTDTQYF. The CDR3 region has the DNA TGCAGCTCGGCAGGGACTAGCACAGATACGCAGTATTTT.

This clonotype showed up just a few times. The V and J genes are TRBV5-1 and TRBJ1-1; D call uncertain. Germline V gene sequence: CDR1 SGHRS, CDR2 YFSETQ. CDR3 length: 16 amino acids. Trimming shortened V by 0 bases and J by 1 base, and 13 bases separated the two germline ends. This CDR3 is CASSLGIERQNTEAFF. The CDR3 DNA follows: TGCGCCAGCAGCTTGGGGATAGAGAGACAGAACACTGAAGCTTTCTTT.

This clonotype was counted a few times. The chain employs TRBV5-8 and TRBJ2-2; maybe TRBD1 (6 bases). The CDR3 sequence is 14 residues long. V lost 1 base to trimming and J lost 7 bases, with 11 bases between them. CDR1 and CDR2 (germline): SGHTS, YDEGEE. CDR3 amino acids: CASSLPGHDGELFF. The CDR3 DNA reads TGTGCCAGCAGCTTGCCGGGACACGACGGGGAGCTGTTTTTT.

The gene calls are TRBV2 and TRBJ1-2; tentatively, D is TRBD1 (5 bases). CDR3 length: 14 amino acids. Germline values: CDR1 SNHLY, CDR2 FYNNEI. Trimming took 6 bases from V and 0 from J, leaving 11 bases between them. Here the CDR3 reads CASRIQGANYGYTF. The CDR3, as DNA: TGTGCCAGCAGGATCCAGGGAGCTAACTATGGCTACACCTTC. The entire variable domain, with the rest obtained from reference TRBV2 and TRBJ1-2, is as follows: EPEVTQTPSHQVTQMGQEVILRCVPISNHLYFYWYRQILGQKVEFLVSFYNNEISEKSEIFDDQFSVERPDGSNFTLKIRSTKLEDSAMYFCASRIQGANYGYTFGSGTRLTVV.

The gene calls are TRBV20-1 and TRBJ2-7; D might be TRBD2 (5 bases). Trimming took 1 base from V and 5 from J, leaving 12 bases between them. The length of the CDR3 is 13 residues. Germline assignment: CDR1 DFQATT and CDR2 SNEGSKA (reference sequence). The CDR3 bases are TGCAGTGCTAGAGGAAGTGGGAGAAACGAGCAGTACTTC. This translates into CSARGSGRNEQYF.

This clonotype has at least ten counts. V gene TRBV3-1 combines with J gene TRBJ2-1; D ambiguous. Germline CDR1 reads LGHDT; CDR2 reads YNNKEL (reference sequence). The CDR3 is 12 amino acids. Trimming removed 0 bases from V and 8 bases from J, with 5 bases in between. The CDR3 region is CASSQEGYEQFF. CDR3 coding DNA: TGTGCCAGCAGCCAAGAGGGCTATGAGCAGTTCTTC.

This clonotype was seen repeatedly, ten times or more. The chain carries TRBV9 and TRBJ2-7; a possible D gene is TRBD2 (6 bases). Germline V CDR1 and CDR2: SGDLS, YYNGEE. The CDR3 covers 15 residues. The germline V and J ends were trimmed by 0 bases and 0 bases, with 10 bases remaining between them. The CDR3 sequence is CASSVEAGNSYEQYF. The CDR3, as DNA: TGTGCCAGCAGCGTAGAGGCGGGGAACTCCTACGAGCAGTACTTC. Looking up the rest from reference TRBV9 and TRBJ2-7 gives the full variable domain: DSGVTQTPKHLITATGQRVTLRCSPRSGDLSVYWYQQSLDQGLQFLIQYYNGEERAKGNILERFSAQQFPDLHSELNLSSLELGDSALYFCASSVEAGNSYEQYFGPGTRLTVT.

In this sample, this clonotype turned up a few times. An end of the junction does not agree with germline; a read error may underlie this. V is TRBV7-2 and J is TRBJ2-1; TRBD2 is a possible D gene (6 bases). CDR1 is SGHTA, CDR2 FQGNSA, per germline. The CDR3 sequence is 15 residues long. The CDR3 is CASRLGLRSYNEQFF. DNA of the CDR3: TGTGCCAGCAGGTTAGGACTACGCTCCTACAATGAGCAGTTCTTC.

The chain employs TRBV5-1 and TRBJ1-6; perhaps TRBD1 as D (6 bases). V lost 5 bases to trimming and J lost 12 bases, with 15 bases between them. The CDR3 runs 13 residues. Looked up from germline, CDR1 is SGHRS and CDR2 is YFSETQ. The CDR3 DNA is TGCGCCAGCAGAGGGGACAACCACGGACCCCTCCACTTT. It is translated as CASRGDNHGPLHF.

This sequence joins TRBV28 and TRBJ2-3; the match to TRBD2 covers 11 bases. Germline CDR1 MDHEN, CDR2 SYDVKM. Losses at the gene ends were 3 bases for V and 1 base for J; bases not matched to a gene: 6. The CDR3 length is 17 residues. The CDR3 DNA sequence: TGTGCCAGCAGTTTTGACCTAGCGGGAGGCGGCACAGATACGCAGTATTTT. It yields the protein CASSFDLAGGGTDTQYF.

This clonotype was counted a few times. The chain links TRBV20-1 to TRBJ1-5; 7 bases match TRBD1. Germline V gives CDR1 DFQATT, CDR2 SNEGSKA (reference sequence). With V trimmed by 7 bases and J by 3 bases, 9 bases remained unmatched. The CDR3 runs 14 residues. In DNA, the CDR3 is TGCAGTGTCATCACAGGGGCGGACAATCAGCCCCAGCATTTT. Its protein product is CSVITGADNQPQHF.

The CDR3 reads CASSPGTGESPLHF. CDR3 bases: TGTGCCAGCAGTCCCGGGACAGGGGAATCACCCCTCCACTTT. This sequence joins TRBV12-3 or TRBV12-4 and TRBJ1-6; 10 bases are a match to TRBD1. J lost 10 bases, V lost 5 bases, and 5 bases had no gene match. The CDR3 runs to 14 residues.

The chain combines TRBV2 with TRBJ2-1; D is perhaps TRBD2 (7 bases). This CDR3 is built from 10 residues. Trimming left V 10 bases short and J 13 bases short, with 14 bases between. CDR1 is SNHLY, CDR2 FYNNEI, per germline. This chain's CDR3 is CATEGGHQFF. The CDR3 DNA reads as TGTGCCACCGAGGGGGGGCATCAGTTCTTC.

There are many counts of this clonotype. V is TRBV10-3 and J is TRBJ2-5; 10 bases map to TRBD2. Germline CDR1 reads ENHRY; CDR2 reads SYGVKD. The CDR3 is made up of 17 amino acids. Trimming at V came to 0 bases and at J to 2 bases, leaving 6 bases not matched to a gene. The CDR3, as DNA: TGTGCCATCAGTGAGTCTGTAGCGGGAGGTTGGCAAGAGACCCAGTACTTC. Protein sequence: CAISESVAGGWQETQYF.

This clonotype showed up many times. CDR3 DNA: TGTGCCAGCAGTTCCTCGGGCTCTGGAAACACCATATATTTT. It codes for CASSSSGSGNTIYF. The rearrangement uses TRBV12-3 or TRBV12-4 and TRBJ1-3; D is uncertain. V was trimmed by 4 bases and J by 0 bases, leaving 7 bases between them. This CDR3 has 14 residues.

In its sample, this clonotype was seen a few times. The CDR3 spells CASSIRQGSTDTQYF. CDR3 coding DNA: TGTGCCAGTAGTATTCGGCAGGGAAGCACAGATACGCAGTATTTT. The chain carries TRBV19 and TRBJ2-3; tentatively, D is TRBD1 (5 bases). The germline gives CDR1 LNHDA, CDR2 SQIVND (reference sequence). CDR3 length equals 15 residues. V gave up 3 bases and J gave up 0 bases, with 10 bases separating them.

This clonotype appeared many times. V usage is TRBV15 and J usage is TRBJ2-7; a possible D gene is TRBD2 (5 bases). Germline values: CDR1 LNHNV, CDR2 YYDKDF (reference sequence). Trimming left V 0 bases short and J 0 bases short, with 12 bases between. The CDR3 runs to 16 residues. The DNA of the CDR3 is TGTGCCACCAGCAGAGATCCGGGCGGGTTCTCCTACGAGCAGTACTTC. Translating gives CATSRDPGGFSYEQYF. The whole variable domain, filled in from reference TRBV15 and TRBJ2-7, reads DAMVIQNPRYQVTQFGKPVTLSCSQTLNHNVMYWYQQKSSQAPKLLFHYYDKDFNNEADTPDNFQSRRPNTSFCFLDIRSPGLGDTAMYLCATSRDPGGFSYEQYFGPGTRLTVT.

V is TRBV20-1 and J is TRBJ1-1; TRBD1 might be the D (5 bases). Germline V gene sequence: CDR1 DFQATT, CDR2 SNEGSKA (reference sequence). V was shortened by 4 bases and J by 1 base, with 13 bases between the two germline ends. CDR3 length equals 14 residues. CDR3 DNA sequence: TGCAGTGCTAAGAGTCGACAGACGAACACTGAAGCTTTCTTT. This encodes CSAKSRQTNTEAFF.